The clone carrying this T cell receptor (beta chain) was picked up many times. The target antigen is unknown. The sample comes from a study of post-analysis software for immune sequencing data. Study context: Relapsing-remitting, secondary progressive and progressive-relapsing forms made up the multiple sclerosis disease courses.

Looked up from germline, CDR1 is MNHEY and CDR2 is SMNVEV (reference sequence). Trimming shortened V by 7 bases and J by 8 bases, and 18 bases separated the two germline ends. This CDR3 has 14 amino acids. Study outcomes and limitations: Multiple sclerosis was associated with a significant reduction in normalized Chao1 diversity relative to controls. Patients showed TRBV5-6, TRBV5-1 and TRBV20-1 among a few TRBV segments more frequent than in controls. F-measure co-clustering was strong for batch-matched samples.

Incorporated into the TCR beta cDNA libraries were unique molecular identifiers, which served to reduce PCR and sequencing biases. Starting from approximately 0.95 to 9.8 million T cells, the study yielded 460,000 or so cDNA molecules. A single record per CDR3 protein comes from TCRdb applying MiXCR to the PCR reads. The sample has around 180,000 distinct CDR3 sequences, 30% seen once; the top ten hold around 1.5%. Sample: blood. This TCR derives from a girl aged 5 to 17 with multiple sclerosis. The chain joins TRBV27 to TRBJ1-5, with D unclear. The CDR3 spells CASIPQRRMEPQHF. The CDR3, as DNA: TGTGCCAGCATCCCGCAAAGGAGGATGGAGCCCCAGCATTTT.